This record concerns one T cell receptor (beta chain) sequence. The CDR3 length is 15 residues. Germline CDR1 reads SGHVS; CDR2 reads FQNEAQ. V was pared by 3 bases and J by 0 bases, with 12 bases between. This sample stems from a study of blood T cell repertoires in COVID-19. About the research overall: Sites in the United States, Italy and Spain provided acute and convalescent COVID-19 samples. T cells, B-cell-depleted T cells, or PBMCs supplied cDNA or gDNA.

Per the authors' pipeline: Reference gene primer amplification gave nucleated cell count estimates. Assay used: immunoSEQ multiplex PCR; TCRdb lists only in-frame clones, some missing. Clone size and V and J calls were adopted from that table, with D and trimming inferred from the DNA. This sample has hundreds of thousands of clones, with approximately 86% found just once. This clonotype was sampled from a woman in her 50s with active or convalescent COVID-19. The source material was peripheral blood. The chain recombines TRBV7-8 with TRBJ2-7; no reliable D call. The CDR3 sequence is CASSFGQASSYEQYF. The DNA for the CDR3 is TGTGCCAGCAGCTTCGGCCAGGCGAGCTCCTACGAGCAGTACTTC.